The rows below give T cell receptor beta chains drawn from one sample of a study of shared clonotypes between healthy human individuals. Assay used: immunoSEQ multiplex PCR; TCRdb lists only in-frame clones, some missing. The sample lists roughly 2.2 million clones, approximately 93% occurring once. The specimen was naive CD4+ T cells from PBMCs. The source is a man younger than 35 in good health. Some clones in this sample may be carry-over from other donors' samples. Both conserved end residues are part of each CDR3. D genes are given only for firm matches. Size is omitted from some rows. Given values are once, few, many or a class for expanded clones.

len | j_gene | d_gene | abundance | v_gene | CDR3nt | CDR3aa
15 | TRBJ1-1 | - | - | TRBV2 | TGTGCCAGCAGGATTACAGGGACCCTGAACACTGAAGCTTTCTTT | CASRITGTLNTEAFF
13 | TRBJ1-3 | - | - | TRBV2 | TGTGCCAGCATCAGCAGCTCTGGAAACACCATATATTTT | CASISSSGNTIYF
15 | TRBJ2-5 | - | once | TRBV12-1 | TGTGCCAGCAGTGGGACTAGCGGGATTCAAGAGACCCAGTACTTC | CASSGTSGIQETQYF
14 | TRBJ1-2 | - | once | TRBV5-4 | TGTGCCAGCAGTGGAGGCGCCAGCAACTATGGCTACACCTTC | CASSGGASNYGYTF
11 | TRBJ2-5 | - | - | TRBV20-1 | TGCAGTGCTAGCCATTTCGGGACCCAGTACTTC | CSASHFGTQYF
15 | TRBJ2-7 | - | - | TRBV5-1 | TGCGCCAGCAGCTTGGCATCTAGCCGGGGCTACGAGCAGTACTTC | CASSLASSRGYEQYF
13 | TRBJ1-2 | - | - | TRBV18 | TGTGCCAGCTCACTCGACAGAAACTATGGCTACACCTTC | CASSLDRNYGYTF
14 | TRBJ2-7 | TRBD2 | once | TRBV19 | TGTGCCAGTAGTATGGGAGGGAGCTCCTACGAGCAGTACTTC | CASSMGGSSYEQYF
14 | TRBJ2-7 | - | - | TRBV5-1 | TGCGCCAGCAAAGTGAGGGCGACCTCCTACGAGCAGTACTTC | CASKVRATSYEQYF
13 | TRBJ2-5 | - | once | TRBV4-2 | TGTGCCAGCAGCCGCCAACGCCAAGAGACCCAGTACTTC | CASSRQRQETQYF
14 | TRBJ2-3 | TRBD2 | - | TRBV2 | TGTGCCAGCTCGGGACTAGCGGGACGTGATACGCAGTATTTT | CASSGLAGRDTQYF
15 | TRBJ2-1 | TRBD2 | - | TRBV7-3 | TGTGCCAGCAGCTTAAGGCGGGAGGAGTACAATGAGCAGTTCTTC | CASSLRREEYNEQFF
18 | TRBJ2-1 | TRBD2 | - | TRBV9 | TGTGCCAGCAGCGTAGGGACCGGGACTAGCGTACTCTCCAATGAGCAGTTCTTC | CASSVGTGTSVLSNEQFF
11 | TRBJ2-3 | - | - | TRBV20-1 | TGCAGTGCCGACATGCCGGATACGCAGTATTTT | CSADMPDTQYF
13 | TRBJ1-2 | - | - | TRBV5-5 | TGTGCCAGCAGCCACGACACTAACTATGGCTACACCTTC | CASSHDTNYGYTF
15 | TRBJ1-2 | TRBD1 | once | TRBV5-1 | TGCGCCAGCAGCCTCGGACAGGTTTCTAACTATGGCTACACCTTC | CASSLGQVSNYGYTF
17 | TRBJ2-3 | TRBD1 | - | TRBV19 | TGTGCCAGTAGTTTCGGGCGGCTGACAGGGGGCACAGATACGCAGTATTTT | CASSFGRLTGGTDTQYF
17 | TRBJ2-1 | TRBD2 | once | TRBV5-1 | TGCGCCAGCAGCTTGGGAACGACAGCGGGAAGGTACAATGAGCAGTTCTTC | CASSLGTTAGRYNEQFF
15 | TRBJ1-2 | - | - | TRBV30 | TGTGCCTGGAGTAAGGTCGGGGCGGAAGTCTATGGCTACACCTTC | CAWSKVGAEVYGYTF